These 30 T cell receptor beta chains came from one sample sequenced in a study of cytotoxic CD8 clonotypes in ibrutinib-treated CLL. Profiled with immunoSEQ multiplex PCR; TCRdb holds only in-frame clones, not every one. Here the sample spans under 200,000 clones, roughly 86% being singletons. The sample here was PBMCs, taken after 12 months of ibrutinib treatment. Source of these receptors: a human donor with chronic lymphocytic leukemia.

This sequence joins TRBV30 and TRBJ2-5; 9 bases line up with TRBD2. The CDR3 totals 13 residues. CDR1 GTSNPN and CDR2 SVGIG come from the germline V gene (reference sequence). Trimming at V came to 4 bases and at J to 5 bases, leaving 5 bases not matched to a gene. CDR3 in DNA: TGTGCCTGGATTCCCCTAGCGGGGGAGACCCAGTACTTC. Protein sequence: CAWIPLAGETQYF.

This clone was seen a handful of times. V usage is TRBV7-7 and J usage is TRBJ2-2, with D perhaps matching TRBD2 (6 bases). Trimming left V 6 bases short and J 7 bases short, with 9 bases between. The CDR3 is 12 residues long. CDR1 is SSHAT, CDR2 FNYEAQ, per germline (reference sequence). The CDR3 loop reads CASRPEGGELFF. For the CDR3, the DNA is TGTGCCAGCAGGCCGGAGGGCGGGGAGCTGTTTTTT.

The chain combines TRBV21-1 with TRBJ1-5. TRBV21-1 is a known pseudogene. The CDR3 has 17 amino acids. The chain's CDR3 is CASSKRGEDGGNQPQHF. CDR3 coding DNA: TGTGCCAGCAGCAAAAGGGGAGAGGACGGAGGCAATCAGCCCCAGCATTTT.

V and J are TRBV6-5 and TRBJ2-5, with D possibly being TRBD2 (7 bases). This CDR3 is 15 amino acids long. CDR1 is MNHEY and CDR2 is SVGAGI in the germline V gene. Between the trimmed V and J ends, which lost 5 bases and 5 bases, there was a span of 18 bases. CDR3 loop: CASSTWTAGGETQYF. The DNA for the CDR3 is TGTGCCAGCAGTACTTGGACAGCCGGGGGGGAGACCCAGTACTTC.

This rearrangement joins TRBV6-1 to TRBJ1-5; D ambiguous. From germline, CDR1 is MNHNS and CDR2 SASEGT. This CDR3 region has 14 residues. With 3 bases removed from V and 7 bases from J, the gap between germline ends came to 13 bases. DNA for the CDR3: TGTGCCAGCAGTGACAGTCAGCTCTTGCAGCCCCAGCATTTT. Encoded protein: CASSDSQLLQPQHF.

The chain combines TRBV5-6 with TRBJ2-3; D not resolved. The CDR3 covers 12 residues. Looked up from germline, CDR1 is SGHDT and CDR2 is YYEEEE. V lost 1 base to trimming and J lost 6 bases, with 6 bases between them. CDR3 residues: CASSLIGDTQYF. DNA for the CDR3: TGTGCCAGCAGCTTGATCGGGGATACGCAGTATTTT.

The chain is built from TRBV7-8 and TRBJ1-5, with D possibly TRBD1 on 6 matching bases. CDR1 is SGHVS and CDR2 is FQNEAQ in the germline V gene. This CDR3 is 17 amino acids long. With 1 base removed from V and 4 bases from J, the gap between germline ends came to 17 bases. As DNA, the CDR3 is TGTGCCAGCAGCTTAGAGGGGGGTCAGGGATTTAATCAGCCCCAGCATTTT. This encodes CASSLEGGQGFNQPQHF.

Here the CDR3 reads CAISESAGGTPLHF. DNA of the CDR3: TGTGCCATCAGTGAGTCAGCCGGGGGTACACCCCTCCACTTT. This chain uses TRBV10-3 with TRBJ1-6; TRBD1 is a possible D gene (5 bases). Trimming removed 0 bases at V and 11 bases at J, with 11 bases between. The CDR3 spans 14 residues. CDR1 ENHRY and CDR2 SYGVKD come from the germline V gene.

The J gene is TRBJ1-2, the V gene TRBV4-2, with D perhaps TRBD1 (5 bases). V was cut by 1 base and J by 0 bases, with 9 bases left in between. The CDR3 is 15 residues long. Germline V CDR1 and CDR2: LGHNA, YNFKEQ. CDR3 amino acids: CASSQAGRANYGYTF. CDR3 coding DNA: TGTGCCAGCAGCCAAGCGGGGCGTGCTAACTATGGCTACACCTTC.

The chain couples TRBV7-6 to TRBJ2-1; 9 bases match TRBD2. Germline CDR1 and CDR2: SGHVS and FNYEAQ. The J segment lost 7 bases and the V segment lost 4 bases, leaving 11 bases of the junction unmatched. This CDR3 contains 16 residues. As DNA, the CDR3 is TGTGCCAGCAGCTCAATAGTCGGACTAGCGCCGAATGAGCAGTTCTTC. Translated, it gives CASSSIVGLAPNEQFF.

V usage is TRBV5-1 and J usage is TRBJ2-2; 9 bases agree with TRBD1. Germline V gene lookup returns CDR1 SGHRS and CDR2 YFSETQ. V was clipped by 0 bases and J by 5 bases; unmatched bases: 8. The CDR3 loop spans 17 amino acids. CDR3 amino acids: CASSLGGTGLSTGELFF. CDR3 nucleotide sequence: TGCGCCAGCAGCTTGGGAGGGACAGGGCTGTCTACCGGGGAGCTGTTTTTT. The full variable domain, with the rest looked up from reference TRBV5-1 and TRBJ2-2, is KAGVTQTPRYLIKTRGQQVTLSCSPISGHRSVSWYQQTPGQGLQFLFEYFSETQRNKGNFPGRFSGRQFSNSRSEMNVSTLELGDSALYLCASSLGGTGLSTGELFFGEGSRLTVL.

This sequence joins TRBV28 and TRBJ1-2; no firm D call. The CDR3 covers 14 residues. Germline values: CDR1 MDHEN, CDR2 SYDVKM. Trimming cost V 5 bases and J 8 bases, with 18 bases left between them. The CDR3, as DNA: TGTGCCAGCAGTCCCACAACCTATCCCACCGGCTACACCTTC. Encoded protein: CASSPTTYPTGYTF.

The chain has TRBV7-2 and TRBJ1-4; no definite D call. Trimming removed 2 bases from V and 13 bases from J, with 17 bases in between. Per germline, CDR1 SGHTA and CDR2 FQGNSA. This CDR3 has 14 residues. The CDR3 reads CASSLMIDFGRLFF. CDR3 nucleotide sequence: TGTGCCAGCAGCTTAATGATTGACTTCGGGAGACTGTTTTTT.

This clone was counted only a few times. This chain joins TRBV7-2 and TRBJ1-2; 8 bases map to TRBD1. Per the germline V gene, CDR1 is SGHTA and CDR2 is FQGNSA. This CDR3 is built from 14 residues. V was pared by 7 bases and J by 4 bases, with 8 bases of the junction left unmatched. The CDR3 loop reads CASTIAGGAYGYTF. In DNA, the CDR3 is TGTGCCAGCACCATTGCAGGGGGCGCCTATGGCTACACCTTC.

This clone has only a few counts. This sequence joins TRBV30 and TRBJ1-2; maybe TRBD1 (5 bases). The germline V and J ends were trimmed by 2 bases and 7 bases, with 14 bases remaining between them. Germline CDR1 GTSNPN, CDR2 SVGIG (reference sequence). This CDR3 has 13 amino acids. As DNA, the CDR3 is TGTGCCTGGAGTCAGACAGCGTTGGGTGGCTACACCTTC. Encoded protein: CAWSQTALGGYTF.

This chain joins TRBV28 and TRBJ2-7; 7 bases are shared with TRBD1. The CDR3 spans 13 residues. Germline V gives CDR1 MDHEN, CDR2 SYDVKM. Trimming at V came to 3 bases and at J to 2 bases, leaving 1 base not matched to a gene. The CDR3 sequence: CASSFGQAYEQYF. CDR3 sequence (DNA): TGTGCCAGCAGTTTTGGACAGGCCTACGAGCAGTACTTC.

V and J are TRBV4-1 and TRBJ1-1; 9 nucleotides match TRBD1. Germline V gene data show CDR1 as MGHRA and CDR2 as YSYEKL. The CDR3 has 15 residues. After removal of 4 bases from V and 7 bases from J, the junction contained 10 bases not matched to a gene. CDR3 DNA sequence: TGCGCCAGCAGCCGCCCTACAGGGGGCCGGAATGAAGCTTTCTTT. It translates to CASSRPTGGRNEAFF.

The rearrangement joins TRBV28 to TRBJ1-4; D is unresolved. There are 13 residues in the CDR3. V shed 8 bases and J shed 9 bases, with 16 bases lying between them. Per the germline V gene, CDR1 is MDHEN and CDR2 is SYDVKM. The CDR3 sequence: CASLTPGTKKLFF. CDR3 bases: TGTGCCAGCCTCACCCCAGGTACAAAAAAACTGTTTTTT.

CDR3 sequence reads: CASSVSGSGGDTQYF. CDR3 bases: TGTGCCAGCAGCGTAAGCGGGAGTGGGGGAGATACGCAGTATTTT. The genes are TRBV9 and TRBJ2-3; 8 nucleotides match TRBD2. Trimming took 1 base from V and 5 from J; bases not matched to a gene: 6. The CDR3 runs 15 residues. The germline V gene encodes CDR1 SGDLS and CDR2 YYNGEE.

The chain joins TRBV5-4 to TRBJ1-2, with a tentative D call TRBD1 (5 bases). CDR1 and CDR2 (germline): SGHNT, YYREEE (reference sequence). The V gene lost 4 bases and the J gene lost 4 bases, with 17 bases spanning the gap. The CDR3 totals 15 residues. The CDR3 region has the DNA TGTGCCAGCAGCAACCCCAGGGACCGCCCCTATGGCTACACCTTC. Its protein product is CASSNPRDRPYGYTF.

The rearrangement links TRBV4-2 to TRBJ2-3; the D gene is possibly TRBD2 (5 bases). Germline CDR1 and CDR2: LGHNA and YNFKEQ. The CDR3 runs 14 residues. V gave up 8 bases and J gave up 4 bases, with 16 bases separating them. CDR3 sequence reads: CASAPEGFSDTQYF. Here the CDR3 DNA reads TGTGCCAGCGCCCCCGAGGGATTTTCAGATACGCAGTATTTT.

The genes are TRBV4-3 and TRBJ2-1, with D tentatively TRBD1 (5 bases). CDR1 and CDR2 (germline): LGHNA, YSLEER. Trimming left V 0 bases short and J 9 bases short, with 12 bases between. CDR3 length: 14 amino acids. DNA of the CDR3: TGCGCCAGCAGCCAAGAGTGGACATCAGGTGAGCAGTTCTTC. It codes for CASSQEWTSGEQFF.

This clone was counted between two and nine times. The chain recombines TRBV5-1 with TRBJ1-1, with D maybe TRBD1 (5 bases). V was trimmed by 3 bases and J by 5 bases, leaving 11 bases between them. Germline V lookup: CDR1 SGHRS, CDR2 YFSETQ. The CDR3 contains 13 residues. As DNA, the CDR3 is TGCGCCAGCAGCTCAGGAAGACAGACTGAAGCTTTCTTT. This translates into CASSSGRQTEAFF.

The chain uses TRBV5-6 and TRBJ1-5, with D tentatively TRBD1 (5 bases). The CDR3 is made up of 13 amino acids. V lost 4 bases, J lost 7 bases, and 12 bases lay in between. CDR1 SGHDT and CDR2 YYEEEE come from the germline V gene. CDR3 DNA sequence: TGTGCCAGCAGCGTTAGGGGATTCCAGCCCCAGCATTTT. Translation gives CASSVRGFQPQHF.

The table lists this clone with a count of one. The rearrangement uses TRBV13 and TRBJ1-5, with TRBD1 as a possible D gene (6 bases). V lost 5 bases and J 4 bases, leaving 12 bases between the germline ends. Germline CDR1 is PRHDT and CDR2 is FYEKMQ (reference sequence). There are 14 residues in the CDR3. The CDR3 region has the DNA TGTGCCAGCAGCCCCTCAGGGGTTAATCAGCCCCAGCATTTT. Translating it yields CASSPSGVNQPQHF.

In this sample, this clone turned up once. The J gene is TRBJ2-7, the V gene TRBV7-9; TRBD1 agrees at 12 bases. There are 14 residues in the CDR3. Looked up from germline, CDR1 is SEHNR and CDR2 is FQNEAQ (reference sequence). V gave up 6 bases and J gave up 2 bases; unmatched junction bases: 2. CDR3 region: CASSGTGGPYEQYF. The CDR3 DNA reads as TGTGCCAGCAGTGGGACAGGGGGCCCCTACGAGCAGTACTTC.

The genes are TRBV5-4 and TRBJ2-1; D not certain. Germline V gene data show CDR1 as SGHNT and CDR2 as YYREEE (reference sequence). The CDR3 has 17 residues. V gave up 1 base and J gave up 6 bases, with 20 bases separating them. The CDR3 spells CASSLIIWAAPPNEQFF. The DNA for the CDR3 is TGTGCCAGCAGCTTGATTATTTGGGCGGCACCCCCCAATGAGCAGTTCTTC.

The CDR3 region has the DNA TGTGCCAGCAGCATCGGCCAGGGTCTAGACACTGAAGCTTTCTTT. The encoded protein is CASSIGQGLDTEAFF. The chain links TRBV7-9 to TRBJ1-1, with D possibly matching TRBD1 (5 bases). V lost 5 bases to trimming and J lost 3 bases, with 16 bases between them. This CDR3 comprises 15 residues. From germline, CDR1 is SEHNR and CDR2 FQNEAQ (reference sequence).

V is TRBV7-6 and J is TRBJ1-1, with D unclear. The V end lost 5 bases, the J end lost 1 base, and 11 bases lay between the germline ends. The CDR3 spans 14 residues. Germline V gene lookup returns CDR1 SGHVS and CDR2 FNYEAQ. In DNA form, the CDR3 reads TGTGCCAGCAGCCTTGCACTTGGGAACACTGAAGCTTTCTTT. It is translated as CASSLALGNTEAFF.

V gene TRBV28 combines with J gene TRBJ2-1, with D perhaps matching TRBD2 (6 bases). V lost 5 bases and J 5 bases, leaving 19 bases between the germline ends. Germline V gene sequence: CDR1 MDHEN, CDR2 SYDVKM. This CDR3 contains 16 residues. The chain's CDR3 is CASSNFWGDEDNEQFF. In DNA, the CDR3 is TGTGCCAGCAGTAATTTTTGGGGGGACGAGGACAATGAGCAGTTCTTC.